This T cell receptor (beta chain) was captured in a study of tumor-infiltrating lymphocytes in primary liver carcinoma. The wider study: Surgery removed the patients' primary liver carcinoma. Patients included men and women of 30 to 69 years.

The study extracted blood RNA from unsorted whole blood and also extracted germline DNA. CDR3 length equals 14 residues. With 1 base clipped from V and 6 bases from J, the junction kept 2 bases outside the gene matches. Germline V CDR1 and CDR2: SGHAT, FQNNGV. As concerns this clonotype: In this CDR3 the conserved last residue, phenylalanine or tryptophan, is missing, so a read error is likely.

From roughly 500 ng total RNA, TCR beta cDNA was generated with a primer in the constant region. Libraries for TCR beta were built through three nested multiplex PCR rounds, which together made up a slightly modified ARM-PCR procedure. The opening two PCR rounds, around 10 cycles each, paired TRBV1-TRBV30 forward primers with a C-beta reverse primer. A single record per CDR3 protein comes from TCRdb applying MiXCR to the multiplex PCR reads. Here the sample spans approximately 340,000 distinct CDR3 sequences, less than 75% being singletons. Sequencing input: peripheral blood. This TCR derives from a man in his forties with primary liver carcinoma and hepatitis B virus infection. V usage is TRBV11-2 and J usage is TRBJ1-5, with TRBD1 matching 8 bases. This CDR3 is CASSLGTGTQPQHC. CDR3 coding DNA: TGTGCCAGCAGCTTAGGGACAGGGACTCAGCCCCAGCATTGT.